Below, 18 T cell receptor beta chains from the same sample are listed, as sequenced in a study of blood T cell repertoires in COVID-19. Assay used: immunoSEQ multiplex PCR; TCRdb lists only in-frame clones, some missing. The sample has roughly 150,000 clones, roughly 91% seen once. Source material: peripheral blood. The receptors were sampled from a young man with COVID-19, enrolled during active disease.

V usage is TRBV6-2 or TRBV6-3 and J usage is TRBJ2-7, with 7 bases matching TRBD2. The CDR3 runs 15 residues. CDR1 and CDR2 from the germline V gene are MNHEY and SVGEGT. J lost 3 bases, V lost 0 bases, and 5 bases had no gene match. CDR3 region: CASSYSASGDYEQYF. As DNA, the CDR3 is TGTGCCAGCAGTTACTCGGCTAGCGGAGACTACGAGCAGTACTTC.

This clone came up once. J is TRBJ2-7 and V is TRBV27; the D gene is possibly TRBD2 (5 bases). This CDR3 is built from 16 residues. Germline V gene lookup returns CDR1 MNHEY and CDR2 SMNVEV (reference sequence). Trimming left V 0 bases short and J 2 bases short, with 14 bases between. CDR3 in amino acids: CASSLSSGEQTYEQYF. The CDR3 region has the DNA TGTGCCAGCAGTTTATCGAGCGGAGAACAGACCTACGAGCAGTACTTC.

The chain uses TRBV18 and TRBJ1-2, with 9 nucleotides matching TRBD1. Trimming at V came to 0 bases and at J to 8 bases, leaving 13 bases not matched to a gene. The CDR3 extends over 17 amino acids. Per germline, CDR1 KGHSH and CDR2 LQKENI. Written as DNA, the CDR3 is TGTGCCAGCTCACCACCGAGGGACAGGGCCGGCTCAGTGGGCTACACCTTC. This encodes CASSPPRDRAGSVGYTF. Complete variable domain (other parts from reference TRBV18 and TRBJ1-2): NAGVMQNPRHLVRRRGQEARLRCSPMKGHSHVYWYRQLPEEGLKFMVYLQKENIIDESGMPKERFSAEFPKEGPSILRIQQVVRGDSAAYFCASSPPRDRAGSVGYTFGSGTRLTVV.

CDR3 coding DNA: TGTGCCAGCAGCGGACCCTTCGGAGCGGAGAGGGTAGATACGCAGTATTTT. It is translated as CASSGPFGAERVDTQYF. This chain connects TRBV7-2 to TRBJ2-3, with D possibly being TRBD2 (5 bases). CDR1 and CDR2 from the germline V gene are SGHTA and FQGNSA. This CDR3 is built from 17 residues. The V end was cut by 5 bases, the J end by 5 bases, with 23 bases between.

The chain joins TRBV5-4 to TRBJ2-2; D perhaps matches TRBD2 (6 bases). The germline V gene encodes CDR1 SGHNT and CDR2 YYREEE (reference sequence). The CDR3 covers 17 residues. The ends were cut back, 0 bases at V and 6 bases at J, with 18 bases in the middle. CDR3 loop: CASSLDPGTPESGELFF. The CDR3 DNA is TGTGCCAGCAGCTTGGATCCCGGGACTCCTGAGTCCGGGGAGCTGTTTTTT.

The chain joins TRBV6-5 to TRBJ2-7; possibly TRBD1 for D (6 bases). V dropped 5 bases and J dropped 0 bases, with 11 bases sitting between them. The CDR3 is 14 amino acids. Germline CDR1 reads MNHEY; CDR2 reads SVGAGI. This CDR3 is CASSLGTLSYEQYF. Here the CDR3 DNA reads TGTGCCAGCAGTCTTGGGACACTCTCCTACGAGCAGTACTTC.

The chain uses TRBV30 and TRBJ1-6, with D uncertain. Germline V CDR1 and CDR2: GTSNPN, SVGIG (reference sequence). This CDR3 spans 14 amino acids. The CDR3 DNA reads TGTGCTGGCAAAAGGAGCTCCTATAATTCACCCCTCCACTTT. Its translation is CAGKRSSYNSPLHF.

This rearrangement joins TRBV18 to TRBJ1-5, with 7 bases that match TRBD1. The CDR3 is 15 residues long. Germline assignment: CDR1 KGHSH and CDR2 LQKENI. Trimming removed 2 bases from V and 7 bases from J; junction bases left unmatched: 8. The CDR3 DNA reads TGTGCCAGCTCACCAAACAGGGGAGTGGAGCAGCCCCAGCATTTT. It codes for CASSPNRGVEQPQHF.

A single count supports this clone. The CDR3 protein is CASSYSIIRNEKLFF. CDR3 bases: TGTGCCAGCAGTTACTCGATAATCAGAAATGAAAAACTGTTTTTT. The V gene is TRBV6-6, the J gene TRBJ1-4; no clear D gene. Germline V gene sequence: CDR1 MNHNY, CDR2 SVGAGI (reference sequence). The CDR3 consists of 15 residues. The V end was cut by 0 bases, the J end by 5 bases, with 10 bases between.

This clone was seen only once. This rearrangement joins TRBV19 to TRBJ2-7, with 8 positions matching TRBD2. With V trimmed by 6 bases and J by 4 bases, 2 bases remained unmatched. The germline gives CDR1 LNHDA, CDR2 SQIVND (reference sequence). The CDR3 consists of 12 residues. Here the CDR3 DNA reads TGTGCCAGTAGCCGGGAGGGATACGAGCAGTACTTC. As protein: CASSREGYEQYF.

The V gene is TRBV15, the J gene TRBJ1-4; D not resolved. This CDR3 is built from 16 residues. V dropped 5 bases and J dropped 0 bases, with 13 bases sitting between them. Germline-derived CDR1 and CDR2 are LNHNV and YYDKDF (reference sequence). The DNA for the CDR3 is TGTGCCACCAGCGCCTCTCGGGAGGCAACTAATGAAAAACTGTTTTTT. This translates into CATSASREATNEKLFF.

The chain joins TRBV5-1 to TRBJ2-2, with TRBD2 identical over 11 bases. Germline V CDR1 and CDR2: SGHRS, YFSETQ. V gave up 4 bases and J gave up 1 base; unmatched junction bases: 3. The CDR3 consists of 16 residues. CDR3 loop: CASSTGTSGNTGELFF. In nucleotides, the CDR3 is TGCGCCAGCAGCACCGGGACTAGCGGGAACACCGGGGAGCTGTTTTTT.

The J gene is TRBJ2-7, the V gene TRBV4-3; D ambiguous. V was cut by 0 bases and J by 2 bases, with 11 bases left in between. The V gene's germline CDR1 is LGHNA and CDR2 YSLEER. This CDR3 has 15 residues. CDR3 sequence reads: CASSQEVPYPYEQYF. CDR3 DNA: TGCGCCAGCAGCCAAGAGGTCCCCTACCCCTACGAGCAGTACTTC.

The gene calls are TRBV28 and TRBJ2-4; TRBD1 agrees at 9 bases. CDR3 size: 16 residues. Germline V CDR1 and CDR2: MDHEN, SYDVKM. V was clipped by 6 bases and J by 2 bases; unmatched bases: 8. CDR3 sequence reads: CASRRRQGVTKNIQYF. The CDR3 coding sequence is TGTGCCAGCAGGCGAAGACAGGGGGTCACCAAAAACATTCAGTACTTC.

The chain is built from TRBV7-2 and TRBJ2-2, with TRBD2 identical over 9 bases. The V and J ends lost 0 bases and 1 base, in that order; junction bases with no gene match: 9. The CDR3 spans 19 residues. Germline V gene data show CDR1 as SGHTA and CDR2 as FQGNSA. In DNA, the CDR3 is TGTGCCAGCAGCTTAGCTTCTGGCGGGAGGGCCAGGAACACCGGGGAGCTGTTTTTT. This sequence encodes CASSLASGGRARNTGELFF. The variable domain in full, with the rest retrieved from reference TRBV7-2 and TRBJ2-2, is GAGVSQSPSNKVTEKGKDVELRCDPISGHTALYWYRQSLGQGLEFLIYFQGNSAPDKSGLPSDRFSAERTGGSVSTLTIQRTQQEDSAVYLCASSLASGGRARNTGELFFGEGSRLTVL.

Only a few counts were recorded for this clone. The V and J genes are TRBV5-1 and TRBJ1-1; 7 bases fit TRBD1. The CDR3 sequence is 17 residues long. The germline CDR1 and CDR2 sequences are SGHRS and YFSETQ. Trimming removed 4 bases from V and 0 bases from J; junction bases left unmatched: 12. CDR3 sequence reads: CASSRQGQQPMNTEAFF. CDR3 coding DNA: TGCGCCAGCAGCCGCCAGGGACAGCAGCCTATGAACACTGAAGCTTTCTTT.

This sequence joins TRBV24-1 and TRBJ2-1; D is unclear. The ends were cut back, 4 bases at V and 4 bases at J, with 13 bases in the middle. The CDR3 totals 15 residues. CDR1 KGHDR and CDR2 SFDVKD come from the germline V gene. CDR3 region: CATSEERRPYNEQFF. As DNA, the CDR3 is TGTGCCACCAGTGAGGAGAGGCGGCCTTACAATGAGCAGTTCTTC.

This clone was observed a single time. The chain uses TRBV14 and TRBJ1-2; D unresolved. CDR3 length: 12 amino acids. V was cut by 3 bases and J by 6 bases, with 8 bases left in between. CDR1 is SGHDN, CDR2 FVKESK, per germline. The CDR3 DNA sequence: TGTGCCAGCAGCCAGGGCTTACATGGCTACACCTTC. This gives the protein CASSQGLHGYTF.